A single sample is the source of the 14 T cell receptor beta chains below, sequenced in a study of T cell responses to AZD1222 COVID-19 vaccine. Clones were read by immunoSEQ multiplex PCR, and TCRdb kept only the in-frame ones, dropping some. The sample has 86,000 or so clones; 89% are singletons. Here the sequenced sample was peripheral blood, taken on day 0 of AZD1222 vaccination. The receptors stem from an adult in good health.

This clone was observed a single time. This sequence joins TRBV7-2 and TRBJ2-1; 7 nucleotides line up with TRBD1. This CDR3 is built from 16 residues. V lost 4 bases and J lost 9; bases outside the gene matches: 15. The V gene's germline CDR1 is SGHTA and CDR2 FQGNSA. CDR3 nucleotide sequence: TGTGCCAGCAGCTCCCAAGGGACAGTGACGACGAGTGAGCAGTTCTTC. It encodes CASSSQGTVTTSEQFF.

The V gene is TRBV19, the J gene TRBJ2-1; 14 nucleotides match TRBD2. V gave up 3 bases and J gave up 0 bases; unmatched junction bases: 7. This CDR3 is built from 19 residues. Germline CDR1 is LNHDA and CDR2 is SQIVND (reference sequence). The CDR3, as DNA: TGTGCCAGTAGTATTCTCGGACTAGCGGGGGGAAGCTCCTACAATGAGCAGTTCTTC. Translation: CASSILGLAGGSSYNEQFF.

The chain has TRBV11-2 and TRBJ2-3; 8 bases fit TRBD2. Germline CDR1 is SGHAT and CDR2 is FQNNGV. V shed 6 bases, J shed 0 bases, and the junction held 8 bases outside the gene matches. CDR3 length: 16 amino acids. CDR3 sequence reads: CASSFNSGTSTDTQYF. The CDR3 nucleotides are TGTGCCAGCAGTTTTAATAGCGGGACTAGCACAGATACGCAGTATTTT.

The chain carries TRBV5-1 and TRBJ2-6; maybe TRBD1 (5 bases). This CDR3 is 15 amino acids long. Germline assignment: CDR1 SGHRS and CDR2 YFSETQ. Trimming removed 3 bases at V and 0 bases at J, with 7 bases between. The CDR3 sequence: CASSYDSSGANVLTF. In nucleotides, the CDR3 is TGCGCCAGCAGCTATGACAGCTCTGGGGCCAACGTCCTGACTTTC.

This clone was found a few times. The rearrangement links TRBV6-5 to TRBJ1-2; D not certain. Germline-derived CDR1 and CDR2 are MNHEY and SVGAGI. There are 13 residues in the CDR3. V gave up 7 bases and J gave up 0 bases, with 9 bases separating them. The DNA for the CDR3 is TGTGCCAGCATCACAAATACTAACTATGGCTACACCTTC. It specifies CASITNTNYGYTF.

The chain employs TRBV7-9 and TRBJ1-2; TRBD1 aligns across 10 bases. Germline V gene sequence: CDR1 SEHNR, CDR2 FQNEAQ (reference sequence). The CDR3 totals 16 residues. The trim removed 2 bases at V and 4 bases at J, leaving 7 bases unmatched. The CDR3 loop is CASSLRGDRGIYGYTF. The CDR3 DNA reads as TGTGCCAGCAGCTTAAGGGGGGACAGGGGAATCTATGGCTACACCTTC. Variable domain in full (rest from reference TRBV7-9 and TRBJ1-2): DTGVSQNPRHKITKRGQNVTFRCDPISEHNRLYWYRQTLGQGPEFLTYFQNEAQLEKSRLLSDRFSAERPKGSFSTLEIQRTEQGDSAMYLCASSLRGDRGIYGYTFGSGTRLTVV.

The genes are TRBV19 and TRBJ2-1; perhaps TRBD1 as D (6 bases). This CDR3 comprises 13 residues. Trimming cost V 7 bases and J 3 bases, with 10 bases left between them. The germline V gene has CDR1 LNHDA and CDR2 SQIVND (reference sequence). In DNA form, the CDR3 reads TGTGCCAGTACCCCGGACAGCTACAATGAGCAGTTCTTC. Its translation: CASTPDSYNEQFF.

This chain links TRBV6-5 with TRBJ1-5; D is undetermined. CDR1 MNHEY and CDR2 SVGAGI come from the germline V gene. The length of the CDR3 is 13 residues. Deletions cut 2 bases from V and 0 bases from J, with 2 bases between. The CDR3 sequence is CASSYDSNQPQHF. The CDR3 coding sequence is TGTGCCAGCAGTTACGATAGCAATCAGCCCCAGCATTTT.

The rearrangement uses TRBV30 and TRBJ2-7; 12 bases are shared with TRBD2. This CDR3 is built from 13 residues. Trimming cost V 5 bases and J 2 bases; bases outside gene matches: 1. Per germline, CDR1 GTSNPN and CDR2 SVGIG (reference sequence). Written as DNA, the CDR3 is TGTGCCTGGGGACTAGCGGGGACCTACGAGCAGTACTTC. Translation gives CAWGLAGTYEQYF.

This chain uses TRBV7-2 with TRBJ1-3, with D perhaps matching TRBD1 (6 bases). The V gene's germline CDR1 is SGHTA and CDR2 FQGNSA. The CDR3 has 16 amino acids. Trimming cost V 1 base and J 0 bases, with 10 bases left between them. The CDR3 DNA is TGTGCCAGCAGCTTAGTGGGGGCAGCCTCTGGAAACACCATATATTTT. This encodes CASSLVGAASGNTIYF.

The table lists this clone with a count of one. This rearrangement joins TRBV5-1 to TRBJ2-1; 11 nucleotides line up with TRBD2. Germline CDR1 SGHRS, CDR2 YFSETQ. This CDR3 is 18 amino acids long. Unmatched junction bases numbered 9, after V lost 4 bases and J lost 0 bases. CDR3 DNA sequence: TGCGCCAGCAGCCGGACTAGCGGGCGAAGGAGCTCCTACAATGAGCAGTTCTTC. Translating it yields CASSRTSGRRSSYNEQFF.

The chain carries TRBV19 and TRBJ1-5; the match to TRBD1 covers 7 bases. The germline V gene encodes CDR1 LNHDA and CDR2 SQIVND (reference sequence). The J segment lost 6 bases and the V segment lost 3 bases, leaving 11 bases of the junction unmatched. CDR3 length equals 16 residues. CDR3: CASSILPGQAGQPQHF. In DNA, the CDR3 is TGTGCCAGTAGTATCCTCCCAGGACAGGCAGGTCAGCCCCAGCATTTT.

The genes are TRBV4-2 and TRBJ2-7; D is unclear. Germline V gene data show CDR1 as LGHNA and CDR2 as YNFKEQ. Trimming stripped 1 base from V and 5 bases from J, with 6 bases between. The length of the CDR3 is 12 residues. The CDR3 region is CASSQGDHEQYF. The CDR3, as DNA: TGTGCCAGCAGCCAAGGGGATCACGAGCAGTACTTC.

The rearrangement uses TRBV5-4 and TRBJ2-2; D may be TRBD1 or TRBD2 (6 bases each). The length of the CDR3 is 16 residues. CDR1 SGHNT and CDR2 YYREEE come from the germline V gene (reference sequence). V was cut by 0 bases and J by 4 bases, with 13 bases left in between. CDR3: CASSLAGARGTGELFF. CDR3 coding DNA: TGTGCCAGCAGCTTGGCGGGGGCGCGGGGCACCGGGGAGCTGTTTTTT.